Below are 14 T cell receptor beta chains sequenced from a single sample in a study of shared clonotypes between healthy human individuals. Some clones are missing from TCRdb's copy, which holds only in-frame ones; the method was immunoSEQ multiplex PCR. The sample consists of 2.3 million or so clones, 85% to 95% of them appearing once. The sample was naive CD4+ T cells from PBMCs. Specified subset: CD45RA+ positively selected. Every receptor here comes from a young man in good health. Some clones in this sample may be carry-over from other donors' samples.

With regard to this clone: The same CDR3 is also encoded by other DNA sequences in this sample. The V and J genes are TRBV5-1 and TRBJ2-5; D possibly corresponds to TRBD1 (6 bases). Germline assignment: CDR1 SGHRS and CDR2 YFSETQ. CDR3 length equals 14 residues. Trimming removed 2 bases from V and 2 bases from J, with 10 bases in between. CDR3 region: CASSLQGPQETQYF. The CDR3 coding sequence is TGCGCCAGCAGCTTACAGGGCCCACAAGAGACCCAGTACTTC.

The rearrangement uses TRBV6-1 and TRBJ2-7; 11 nucleotides line up with TRBD2. The ends lost 7 bases at V and 4 bases at J; junction bases unmatched: 6. This CDR3 spans 14 amino acids. Germline-derived CDR1 and CDR2 are MNHNS and SASEGT. The CDR3: CASKLAGDWYEQYF. As DNA, the CDR3 is TGTGCCAGCAAACTAGCGGGAGATTGGTACGAGCAGTACTTC.

The V gene is TRBV5-4, the J gene TRBJ2-4; tentatively, D is TRBD2 (5 bases). V was shortened by 3 bases and J by 11 bases, with 12 bases between the two germline ends. The CDR3 has 12 residues. Germline-derived CDR1 and CDR2 are SGHNT and YYREEE (reference sequence). The CDR3 nucleotides read TGTGCCAGCAGCTACGGGCCGGGATTTCAGTACTTC. This sequence encodes CASSYGPGFQYF. The entire variable domain, with the rest obtained from reference TRBV5-4 and TRBJ2-4, is as follows: ETGVTQSPTHLIKTRGQQVTLRCSSQSGHNTVSWYQQALGQGPQFIFQYYREEENGRGNFPPRFSGLQFPNYSSELNVNALELDDSALYLCASSYGPGFQYFGAGTRLSVL.

V usage is TRBV2 and J usage is TRBJ1-1, with 7 nucleotides matching TRBD1. This CDR3 region has 15 residues. From germline, CDR1 is SNHLY and CDR2 FYNNEI. After removal of 8 bases from V and 2 bases from J, the junction contained 11 bases not matched to a gene. The CDR3 loop reads CASCSLGTVNTEAFF. In DNA, the CDR3 is TGTGCCAGCTGTTCCCTTGGGACAGTCAACACTGAAGCTTTCTTT.

The rearrangement uses TRBV10-3 and TRBJ2-7; TRBD2 agrees at 14 bases. The CDR3 loop spans 16 amino acids. Per the germline V gene, CDR1 is ENHRY and CDR2 is SYGVKD. The ends lost 0 bases at V and 7 bases at J; junction bases unmatched: 5. CDR3 residues: CAISESRLAGGQEQYF. The DNA for the CDR3 is TGTGCCATCAGTGAGTCGCGACTAGCGGGAGGGCAAGAGCAGTACTTC.

A remark on this clone: The identical CDR3 is also encoded by other nucleotide sequences in the sample. The chain uses TRBV18 and TRBJ1-2, with 7 bases lining up with TRBD1. The J segment lost 2 bases and the V segment lost 3 bases, leaving 6 bases of the junction unmatched. In germline, CDR1 is KGHSH, CDR2 LQKENI. This CDR3 has 15 amino acids. The CDR3 nucleotides read TGTGCCAGCTCACCCCCCGGGACAGCGAACTATGGCTACACCTTC. This encodes CASSPPGTANYGYTF.

The chain joins TRBV2 to TRBJ2-7; 11 bases are shared with TRBD2. CDR3 length: 18 amino acids. V was pared by 6 bases and J by 0 bases, with 13 bases of the junction left unmatched. The germline V gene encodes CDR1 SNHLY and CDR2 FYNNEI. CDR3 nucleotide sequence: TGTGCCAGCAGCATTATTTCCGGGACTAGCGGATTCTCCTACGAGCAGTACTTC. Translation: CASSIISGTSGFSYEQYF. Full variable domain (missing parts from reference TRBV2 and TRBJ2-7): EPEVTQTPSHQVTQMGQEVILRCVPISNHLYFYWYRQILGQKVEFLVSFYNNEISEKSEIFDDQFSVERPDGSNFTLKIRSTKLEDSAMYFCASSIISGTSGFSYEQYFGPGTRLTVT.

This rearrangement joins TRBV15 to TRBJ1-4; D uncertain. There are 15 residues in the CDR3. The ends were cut back, 1 base at V and 4 bases at J, with 10 bases in the middle. The germline gives CDR1 LNHNV, CDR2 YYDKDF (reference sequence). The CDR3 here is CATSRAGRNNEKLFF. The CDR3 nucleotides read TGTGCCACCAGCAGAGCAGGACGGAATAATGAAAAACTGTTTTTT.

The chain carries TRBV7-9 and TRBJ1-5; the match to TRBD1 covers 7 bases. Germline V gives CDR1 SEHNR, CDR2 FQNEAQ (reference sequence). The V gene end was trimmed by 5 bases and the J gene end by 5 bases; junction bases not matched to a gene: 6. The CDR3 extends over 14 amino acids. CDR3 DNA: TGTGCCAGCAGCCTGACAGGGAGTGATCAGCCCCAGCATTTT. Amino acids: CASSLTGSDQPQHF.

The rearrangement joins TRBV15 to TRBJ2-7; D is ambiguous. There are 16 residues in the CDR3. V lost 1 base to trimming and J lost 0 bases, with 13 bases between them. Germline CDR1 reads LNHNV; CDR2 reads YYDKDF (reference sequence). For the CDR3, the DNA is TGTGCCACCAGCAGAGGGTGGGATCTTGGCTCCTACGAGCAGTACTTC. It translates to CATSRGWDLGSYEQYF. The full variable domain, rest sourced from reference TRBV15 and TRBJ2-7, is DAMVIQNPRYQVTQFGKPVTLSCSQTLNHNVMYWYQQKSSQAPKLLFHYYDKDFNNEADTPDNFQSRRPNTSFCFLDIRSPGLGDTAMYLCATSRGWDLGSYEQYFGPGTRLTVT.

V usage is TRBV4-3 and J usage is TRBJ2-1; 7 bases fit TRBD2. This CDR3 has 15 amino acids. Germline V gives CDR1 LGHNA, CDR2 YSLEER. Trimming at V came to 0 bases and at J to 5 bases, leaving 4 bases not matched to a gene. The CDR3 coding sequence is TGCGCCAGCAGCCAAGAGCGAGCGGGAAACAATGAGCAGTTCTTC. It translates to CASSQERAGNNEQFF.

The chain couples TRBV7-2 to TRBJ2-5; 11 bases are shared with TRBD1. Trimming took 2 bases from V and 1 from J; bases not matched to a gene: 3. The CDR3 consists of 16 residues. Germline-derived CDR1 and CDR2 are SGHTA and FQGNSA. The CDR3 spells CASSLFGTGGQETQYF. The CDR3 DNA sequence: TGTGCCAGCAGCTTATTTGGGACAGGGGGCCAAGAGACCCAGTACTTC.

The chain couples TRBV6-1 to TRBJ2-5; D is possibly TRBD1 (6 bases). V was trimmed by 10 bases and J by 1 base, leaving 13 bases between them. The germline gives CDR1 MNHNS, CDR2 SASEGT. The CDR3 runs 13 residues. The CDR3, as DNA: TGTGCCACCCAGAGACAGGCCCAAGAGACCCAGTACTTC. It translates to CATQRQAQETQYF.

In regard to this clone: Other DNA sequences in the same sample also yield this CDR3. The chain employs TRBV19 and TRBJ1-2, with 10 bases lining up with TRBD1. Germline values: CDR1 LNHDA, CDR2 SQIVND (reference sequence). V gave up 4 bases and J gave up 6 bases; unmatched junction bases: 2. The CDR3 runs to 13 residues. CDR3 amino acids: CASSTGQGDGYTF. The CDR3 coding sequence is TGTGCCAGTAGTACCGGACAGGGGGATGGCTACACCTTC.